This T cell receptor (beta chain) was recorded in a study of tumor and adjacent non-tumor tissue in lung cancer. The template was RNA from unsorted bulk tissue. The germline V gene has CDR1 DFQATT and CDR2 SNEGSKA (reference sequence). The CDR3 sequence is 15 residues long. TCRbeta libraries were built with three rounds of nested PCR, modified from ARM-PCR. In TCRdb, the multiplex PCR reads were re-called with MiXCR into one record per CDR3 protein. Seen here are 75,000 to 95,000 distinct CDR3 sequences, roughly two thirds observed once, and the top ten hold roughly 9%. The chain combines TRBV20-1 with TRBJ2-4; tentatively, D is TRBD1 or TRBD2 (6 bases each). Sequences were obtained from lung tumor tissue. This receptor was identified in a woman between 40 and 50 years old with non-small cell lung cancer. The chain's CDR3 is CNAEGEFRSGDIQYF. The CDR3 DNA follows: TGCAATGCAGAGGGGGAATTCCGCTCGGGGGACATTCAGTACTTC.